This is a list of T cell receptor beta chains from one sample in a study of T cell repertoires in cytomegalovirus infection. Each CDR3 protein gets one entry after TCRdb re-called the reads with MiXCR. Of a few hundred thousand distinct CDR3 sequences listed, 17% are singletons. The sample was PBMCs. All receptors come from a human donor in good health (CMV status not recorded). Some clones in this sample may be carry-over from other donors' samples. CDR3s include the opening cysteine and the closing phenylalanine or tryptophan. A D gene is named only where the DNA matches it firmly. Expanded clones are given a class, and other clones once, few, many or no size at all.

clone size	V gene	D gene	J gene	CDR3 protein	CDR3 DNA
many	TRBV7-9	NA	TRBJ1-2	CASSSSYLPGGLGYTF	TGTGCCAGCAGCTCCAGCTACTTGCCCGGGGGGCTTGGCTACACCTTC
NA	TRBV20-1	TRBD1	TRBJ1-5	CSVYRGNSNQPQHF	TGCAGTGTTTACAGGGGTAATAGCAATCAGCCCCAGCATTTT
NA	TRBV7-8	TRBD1	TRBJ1-1	CASSSNKPGTGNTEAFF	TGTGCCAGCAGCTCAAATAAACCCGGGACAGGGAACACTGAAGCTTTCTTT
NA	TRBV27	TRBD1	TRBJ2-1	CASSVTGREQFF	TGTGCCAGCAGCGTGACAGGGCGAGAGCAGTTCTTC
NA	TRBV29-1	NA	TRBJ2-1	CSVGPVGNEQFF	TGCAGCGTTGGGCCAGTGGGTAATGAGCAGTTCTTC
few	TRBV29-1	NA	TRBJ1-2	CSVGWPLWNYGYTF	TGCAGCGTTGGGTGGCCATTGTGGAACTATGGCTACACCTTC
many	TRBV28	NA	TRBJ1-5	CASTIGVENQPQHF	TGTGCCAGCACAATAGGGGTGGAGAATCAGCCCCAGCATTTT
few	TRBV5-1	TRBD1	TRBJ2-1	CASSYGQGSNEQFF	TGCGCCAGCAGCTATGGACAGGGTTCGAATGAGCAGTTCTTC
NA	TRBV20-1	TRBD1	TRBJ1-5	CSAQSDRAQDSNQPQHF	TGCAGTGCTCAATCCGACAGGGCCCAAGATAGCAATCAGCCCCAGCATTTT
NA	TRBV28	NA	TRBJ1-6	CASRDGVSSYNSPLHF	TGTGCCAGCAGGGACGGAGTGAGCTCCTATAATTCACCCCTCCACTTT
NA	TRBV11-2	NA	TRBJ1-4	CASSAGMGTEGEKLFF	TGTGCCAGCAGCGCAGGGATGGGAACAGAGGGTGAAAAACTGTTTTTT
many	TRBV20-1	NA	TRBJ1-2	CSTRNPSNYGYTF	TGCAGTACCCGGAATCCATCTAACTATGGCTACACCTTC
few	TRBV12-3/TRBV12-4	NA	TRBJ1-6	CASSTDQGYAGNSPLHF	TGTGCCAGCAGCACTGATCAGGGGTACGCCGGTAATTCACCCCTCCACTTT
many	TRBV7-2	NA	TRBJ1-6	CASSARRNSPLHF	TGTGCCAGCAGCGCCCGTAGGAATTCACCCCTCCACTTT
many	TRBV12-3/TRBV12-4	NA	TRBJ1-4	CASSLWGGEEKLFF	TGTGCCAGCAGTTTATGGGGGGGAGAGGAAAAACTGTTTTTT
NA	TRBV7-6	NA	TRBJ2-1	CASSLALDRMGNEQFF	TGTGCCAGCAGCTTAGCGCTCGATCGTATGGGCAATGAGCAGTTCTTC
many	TRBV6-1	NA	TRBJ2-5	CASGQGRETQYF	TGTGCCAGTGGACAAGGCCGAGAGACCCAGTACTTC
NA	TRBV7-2	TRBD2	TRBJ2-3	CASSYRASGGDTQYF	TGTGCCAGCAGCTATAGGGCTAGCGGGGGAGATACGCAGTATTTT
NA	TRBV7-2	TRBD2	TRBJ2-6	CASSWGGSRANVLTF	TGTGCCAGCAGCTGGGGGGGGTCTAGGGCCAACGTCCTGACTTTC
many	TRBV7-2	TRBD1	TRBJ1-3	CASSFQGAAGNTIYF	TGTGCCAGCAGCTTTCAGGGGGCGGCTGGAAACACCATATATTTT
NA	TRBV6-1	TRBD2	TRBJ2-7	CASSETSGGPYEQYF	TGTGCCAGCAGTGAAACGAGCGGGGGGCCCTACGAGCAGTACTTC
many	TRBV7-2	NA	TRBJ2-5	CASSLVLQETQYF	TGTGCCAGCAGCTTAGTATTGCAAGAGACCCAGTACTTC
many	TRBV7-2	NA	TRBJ1-4	CASSSQTAYNEKLFF	TGTGCCAGCAGCTCCCAGACCGCGTATAATGAAAAACTGTTTTTT
NA	TRBV5-3	NA	TRBJ1-5	CASSSGNVANQPQHF	TGTGCCAGCAGCTCCGGTAATGTGGCCAATCAGCCCCAGCATTTT
many	TRBV7-9	NA	TRBJ1-3	CASSLAGNLGNTIYF	TGTGCCAGCAGCTTAGCTGGGAACTTAGGAAACACCATATATTTT
many	TRBV5-1	NA	TRBJ2-7	CASSLGLRGGSSYEQYF	TGCGCCAGCAGCTTGGGTCTACGCGGGGGCAGCTCCTACGAGCAGTACTTC
NA	TRBV2	NA	TRBJ2-2	CASSNSPTGELFF	TGTGCCAGCAGTAACAGCCCCACCGGGGAGCTGTTTTTT
NA	TRBV5-4	TRBD2	TRBJ2-1	CASSQSSGGNNEQFF	TGTGCCAGCAGCCAATCTAGCGGGGGGAACAATGAGCAGTTCTTC
many	TRBV6-5	NA	TRBJ1-4	CASSYRRGAREKLFF	TGTGCCAGCAGTTACCGTCGGGGGGCAAGGGAAAAACTGTTTTTT
few	TRBV19	NA	TRBJ1-5	CASQDGYSNQPQHF	TGTGCCAGTCAGGACGGCTATAGCAATCAGCCCCAGCATTTT
NA	TRBV19	TRBD1	TRBJ1-1	CASNLARQGYSEAFF	TGTGCCTCTAACCTGGCTCGACAGGGGTACTCTGAAGCTTTCTTT
NA	TRBV2	TRBD2	TRBJ2-5	CASSEVERGAGRGF	TGTGCCAGCAGCGAGGTAGAGCGGGGGGCCGGTCGAGGGTTC
few	TRBV7-9	NA	TRBJ1-4	CASSPRTDLGEKLFF	TGTGCCAGCAGCCCAAGGACAGACTTAGGAGAAAAACTGTTTTTT
NA	TRBV5-4	NA	TRBJ2-3	CASSPLSPGTDTQYF	TGTGCCAGCAGCCCCTTATCCCCTGGCACAGATACGCAGTATTTT
NA	TRBV20-1	TRBD2	TRBJ2-7	CSASGGGRGGAYEQYF	TGCAGTGCTAGCGGGGGGGGGCGGGGTGGAGCCTACGAGCAGTACTTC
NA	TRBV20-1	TRBD1	TRBJ1-4	CSAPIARGPEEKLFF	TGCAGTGCTCCAATAGCTAGGGGGCCTGAGGAAAAACTGTTTTTT
medium-sized	TRBV27	NA	TRBJ2-7	CASSLSPHTAYEQYF	TGTGCCAGCAGCCTATCCCCTCACACCGCCTACGAGCAGTACTTC
NA	TRBV28	NA	TRBJ1-4	CASSLVGWGKLFF	TGTGCCAGCAGTTTAGTCGGTTGGGGAAAACTGTTTTTT
NA	TRBV29-1	NA	TRBJ1-5	CSVGVGRGNQPQHF	TGCAGCGTTGGGGTGGGACGGGGGAATCAGCCCCAGCATTTT
many	TRBV7-2	NA	TRBJ1-1	CASRLGQVMNTEAFF	TGTGCGAGCCGCCTCGGACAAGTGATGAACACTGAAGCTTTCTTT
many	TRBV7-6	NA	TRBJ2-3	CASSSTTDTQYF	TGTGCCAGCAGCTCTACCACAGATACGCAGTATTTT
NA	TRBV19	TRBD2	TRBJ2-1	CASSIVASGGAGEQFF	TGTGCCAGTAGTATAGTGGCTAGCGGGGGGGCCGGTGAGCAGTTCTTC
NA	TRBV5-6	TRBD1	TRBJ1-5	CASSFFPGQGREQPQHF	TGTGCCAGCAGCTTTTTTCCTGGACAGGGGCGGGAACAGCCCCAGCATTTT
NA	TRBV11-2	NA	TRBJ2-5	CASSPWTAQETQYF	TGTGCCAGCAGTCCCTGGACAGCCCAAGAGACCCAGTACTTC
NA	TRBV27	NA	TRBJ1-2	CASSPLVGAQGYTF	TGTGCCAGCAGCCCCCTTGTGGGGGCGCAAGGCTACACCTTC
few	TRBV6-6	TRBD2	TRBJ2-1	CASSYPVGGGINNEQFF	TGTGCCAGCAGTTACCCCGTTGGGGGGGGGATAAACAATGAGCAGTTCTTC
NA	TRBV19	TRBD1	TRBJ2-7	CASMGTGSSYEQYF	TGTGCCAGTATGGGGACAGGGAGCTCCTACGAGCAGTACTTC
NA	TRBV20-1	NA	TRBJ2-2	CSARRLEVNTGELFF	TGCAGTGCTAGACGGCTAGAGGTGAACACCGGGGAGCTGTTTTTT
NA	TRBV19	NA	TRBJ2-7	CASSAQVDYEQYF	TGTGCCAGCTCCGCCCAGGTGGACTACGAGCAGTACTTC
few	TRBV20-1	NA	TRBJ2-7	CSARLGLNSYEQYF	TGCAGTGCTAGACTAGGACTAAACTCCTACGAGCAGTACTTC
many	TRBV6-6	NA	TRBJ2-7	CASRQHYEQYF	TGTGCCAGCAGGCAACACTACGAGCAGTACTTC
few	TRBV7-3	NA	TRBJ2-1	CASSLRVATVGEQFF	TGTGCCAGCAGCTTAAGGGTGGCTACGGTAGGGGAGCAGTTCTTC